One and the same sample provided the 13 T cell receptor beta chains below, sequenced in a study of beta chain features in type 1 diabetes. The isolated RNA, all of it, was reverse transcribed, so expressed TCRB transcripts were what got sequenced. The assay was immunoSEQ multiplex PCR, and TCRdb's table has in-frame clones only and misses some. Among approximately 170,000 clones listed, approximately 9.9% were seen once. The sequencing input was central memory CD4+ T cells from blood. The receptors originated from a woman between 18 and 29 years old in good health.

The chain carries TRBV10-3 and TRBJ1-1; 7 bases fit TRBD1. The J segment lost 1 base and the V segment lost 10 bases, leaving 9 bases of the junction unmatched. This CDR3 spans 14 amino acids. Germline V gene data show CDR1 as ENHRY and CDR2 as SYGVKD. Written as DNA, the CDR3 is TGTGCCACCAAACAGGGGAAAGGGAACACTGAAGCTTTCTTT. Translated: CATKQGKGNTEAFF.

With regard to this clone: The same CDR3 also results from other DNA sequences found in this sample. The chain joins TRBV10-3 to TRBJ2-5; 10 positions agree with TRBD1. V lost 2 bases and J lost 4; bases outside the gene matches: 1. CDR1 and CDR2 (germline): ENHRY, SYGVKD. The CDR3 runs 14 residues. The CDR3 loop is CAISERQGAETQYF. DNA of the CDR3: TGTGCCATCAGTGAGCGACAGGGGGCAGAGACCCAGTACTTC.

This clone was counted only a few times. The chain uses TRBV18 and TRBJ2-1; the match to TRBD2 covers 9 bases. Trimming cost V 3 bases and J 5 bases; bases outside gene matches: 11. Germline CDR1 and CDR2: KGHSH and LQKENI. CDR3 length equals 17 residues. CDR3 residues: CASSPLAVASGDNEQFF. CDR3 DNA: TGTGCCAGCTCACCTTTAGCGGTGGCTAGCGGGGACAATGAGCAGTTCTTC.

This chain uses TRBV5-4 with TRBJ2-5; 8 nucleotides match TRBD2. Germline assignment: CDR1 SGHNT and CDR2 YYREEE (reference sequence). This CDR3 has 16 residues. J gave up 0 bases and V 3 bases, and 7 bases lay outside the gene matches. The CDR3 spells CASSSPVAGYQETQYF. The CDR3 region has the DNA TGTGCCAGCAGCTCCCCGGTAGCGGGGTACCAAGAGACCCAGTACTTC.

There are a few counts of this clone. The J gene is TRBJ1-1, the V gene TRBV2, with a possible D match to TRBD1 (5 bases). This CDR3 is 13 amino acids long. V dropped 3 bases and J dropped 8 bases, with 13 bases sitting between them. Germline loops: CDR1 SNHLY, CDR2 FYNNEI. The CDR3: CASSDGGNEEAFF. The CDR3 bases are TGTGCCAGCAGTGACGGGGGGAACGAGGAAGCTTTCTTT.

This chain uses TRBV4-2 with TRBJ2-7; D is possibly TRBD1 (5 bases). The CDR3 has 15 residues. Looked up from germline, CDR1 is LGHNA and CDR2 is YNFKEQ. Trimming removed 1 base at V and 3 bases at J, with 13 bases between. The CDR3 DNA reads TGTGCCAGCAGCCAAGTAGTCGACAGCTACTACGAGCAGTACTTC. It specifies CASSQVVDSYYEQYF.

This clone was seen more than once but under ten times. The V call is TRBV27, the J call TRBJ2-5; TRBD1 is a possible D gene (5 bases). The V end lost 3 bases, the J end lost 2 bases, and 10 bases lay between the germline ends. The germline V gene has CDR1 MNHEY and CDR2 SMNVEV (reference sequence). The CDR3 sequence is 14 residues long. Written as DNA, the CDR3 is TGTGCCAGCAGTTTTGGGGCTAGACAAGAGACCCAGTACTTC. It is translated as CASSFGARQETQYF.

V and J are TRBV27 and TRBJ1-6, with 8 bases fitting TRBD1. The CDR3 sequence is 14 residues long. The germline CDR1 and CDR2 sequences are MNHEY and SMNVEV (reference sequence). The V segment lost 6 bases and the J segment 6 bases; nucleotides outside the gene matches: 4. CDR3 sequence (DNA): TGTGCCAGCAGACCCGGACAGGGTAATTCACCCCTCCACTTT. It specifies CASRPGQGNSPLHF.

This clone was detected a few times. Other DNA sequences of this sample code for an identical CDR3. CDR3 nucleotide sequence: TGCGCCAGCAGCTTGGCAGAAGAGACCCAGTACTTC. Protein: CASSLAEETQYF. The chain has TRBV5-1 and TRBJ2-5; D remains unclear. CDR3 length: 12 residues. V shed 0 bases and J shed 3 bases, with 3 bases lying between them. Germline V gene lookup returns CDR1 SGHRS and CDR2 YFSETQ.

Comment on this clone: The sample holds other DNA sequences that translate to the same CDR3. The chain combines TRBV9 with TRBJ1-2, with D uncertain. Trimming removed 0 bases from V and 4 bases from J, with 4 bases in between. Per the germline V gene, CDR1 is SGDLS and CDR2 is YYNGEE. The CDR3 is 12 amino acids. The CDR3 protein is CASSVDGYGYTF. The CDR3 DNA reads TGTGCCAGCAGCGTAGACGGCTATGGCTACACCTTC.

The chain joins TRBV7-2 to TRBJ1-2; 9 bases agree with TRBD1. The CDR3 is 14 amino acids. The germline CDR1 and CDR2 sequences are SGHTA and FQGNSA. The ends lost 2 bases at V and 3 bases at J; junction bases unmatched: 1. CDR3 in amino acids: CASSLRDRDYGYTF. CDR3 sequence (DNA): TGTGCCAGCAGCTTAAGGGACAGGGACTATGGCTACACCTTC.

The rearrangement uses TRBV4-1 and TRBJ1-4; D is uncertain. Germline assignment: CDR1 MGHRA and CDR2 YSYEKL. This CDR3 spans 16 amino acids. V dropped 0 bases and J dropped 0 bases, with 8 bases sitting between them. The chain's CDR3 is CASSQERVTTNEKLFF. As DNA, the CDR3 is TGCGCCAGCAGCCAAGAGAGGGTAACAACTAATGAAAAACTGTTTTTT.

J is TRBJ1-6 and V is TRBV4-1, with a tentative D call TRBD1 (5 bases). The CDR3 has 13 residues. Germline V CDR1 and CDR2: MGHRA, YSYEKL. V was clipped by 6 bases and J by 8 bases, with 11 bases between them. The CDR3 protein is CASRIGGDSPLHF. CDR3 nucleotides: TGCGCCAGCAGGATCGGGGGGGATTCACCCCTCCACTTT.